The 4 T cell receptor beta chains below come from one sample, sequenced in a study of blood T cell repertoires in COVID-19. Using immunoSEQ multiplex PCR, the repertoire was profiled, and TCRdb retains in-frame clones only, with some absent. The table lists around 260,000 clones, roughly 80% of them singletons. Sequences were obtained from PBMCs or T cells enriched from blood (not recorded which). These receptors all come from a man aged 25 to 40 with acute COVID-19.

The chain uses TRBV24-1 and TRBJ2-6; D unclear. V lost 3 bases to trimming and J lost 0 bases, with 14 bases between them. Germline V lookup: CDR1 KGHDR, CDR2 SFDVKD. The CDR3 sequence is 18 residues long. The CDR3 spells CATSDTINMRSGANVLTF. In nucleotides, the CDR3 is TGTGCCACCAGTGATACGATTAATATGCGCTCTGGGGCCAACGTCCTGACTTTC.

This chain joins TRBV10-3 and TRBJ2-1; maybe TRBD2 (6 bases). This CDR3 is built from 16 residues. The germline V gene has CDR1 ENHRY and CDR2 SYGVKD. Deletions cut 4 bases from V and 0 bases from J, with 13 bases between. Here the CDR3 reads CAISAGGGISYNEQFF. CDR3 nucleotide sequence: TGTGCCATCAGTGCCGGGGGAGGTATCTCCTACAATGAGCAGTTCTTC.

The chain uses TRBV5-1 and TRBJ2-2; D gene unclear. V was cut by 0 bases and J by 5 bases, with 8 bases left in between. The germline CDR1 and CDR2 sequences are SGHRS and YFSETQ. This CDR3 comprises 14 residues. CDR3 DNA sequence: TGCGCCAGCAGCTTGGCAGGCCTGACCGGGGAGCTGTTTTTT. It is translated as CASSLAGLTGELFF.

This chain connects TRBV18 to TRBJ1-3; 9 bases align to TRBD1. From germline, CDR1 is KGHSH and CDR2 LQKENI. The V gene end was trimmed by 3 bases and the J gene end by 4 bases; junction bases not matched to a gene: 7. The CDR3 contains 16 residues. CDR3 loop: CASSPTGTGNGNTIYF. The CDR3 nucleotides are TGTGCCAGCTCACCTACCGGGACAGGGAACGGAAACACCATATATTTT.